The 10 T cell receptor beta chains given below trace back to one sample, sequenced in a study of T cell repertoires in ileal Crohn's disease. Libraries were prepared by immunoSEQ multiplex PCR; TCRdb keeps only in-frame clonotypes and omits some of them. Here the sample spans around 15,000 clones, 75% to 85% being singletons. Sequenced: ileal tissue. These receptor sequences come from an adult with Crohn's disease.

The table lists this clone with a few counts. CDR3 in amino acids: CASSLGGDGYTF. DNA of the CDR3: TGTGCCAGCAGCTTAGGGGGGGATGGCTACACCTTC. The chain employs TRBV7-2 and TRBJ1-2; maybe TRBD1 (5 bases). Trimming cost V 1 base and J 6 bases, with 6 bases left between them. Germline CDR1 and CDR2: SGHTA and FQGNSA. CDR3 length equals 12 residues.

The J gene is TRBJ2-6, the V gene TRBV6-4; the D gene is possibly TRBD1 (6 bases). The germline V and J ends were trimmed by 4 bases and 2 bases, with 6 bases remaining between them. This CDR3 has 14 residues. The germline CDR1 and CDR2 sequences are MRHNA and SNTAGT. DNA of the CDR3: TGTGCCAGCAGTGGGACAGCTGGGGCCAACGTCCTGACTTTC. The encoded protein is CASSGTAGANVLTF.

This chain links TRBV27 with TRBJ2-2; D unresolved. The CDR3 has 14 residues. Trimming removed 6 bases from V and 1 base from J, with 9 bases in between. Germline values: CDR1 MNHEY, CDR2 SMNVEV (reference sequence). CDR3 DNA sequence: TGTGCCAGCAGCCTATCATGGAACACCGGGGAGCTGTTTTTT. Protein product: CASSLSWNTGELFF.

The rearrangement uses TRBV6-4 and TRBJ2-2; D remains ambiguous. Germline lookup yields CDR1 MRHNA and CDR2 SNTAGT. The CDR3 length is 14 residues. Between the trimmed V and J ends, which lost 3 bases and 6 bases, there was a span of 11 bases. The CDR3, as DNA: TGTGCCAGCAGTGAGATGTTGCGTTCCGGGGAGCTGTTTTTT. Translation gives CASSEMLRSGELFF.

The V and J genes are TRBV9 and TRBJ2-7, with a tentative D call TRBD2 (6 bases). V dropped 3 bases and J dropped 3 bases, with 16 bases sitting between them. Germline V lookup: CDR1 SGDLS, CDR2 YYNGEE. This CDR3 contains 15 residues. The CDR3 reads CASSDRRDGDYEQYF. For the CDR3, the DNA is TGTGCCAGCAGCGATCGGAGGGACGGTGACTACGAGCAGTACTTC. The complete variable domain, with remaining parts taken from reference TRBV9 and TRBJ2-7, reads DSGVTQTPKHLITATGQRVTLRCSPRSGDLSVYWYQQSLDQGLQFLIQYYNGEERAKGNILERFSAQQFPDLHSELNLSSLELGDSALYFCASSDRRDGDYEQYFGPGTRLTVT.

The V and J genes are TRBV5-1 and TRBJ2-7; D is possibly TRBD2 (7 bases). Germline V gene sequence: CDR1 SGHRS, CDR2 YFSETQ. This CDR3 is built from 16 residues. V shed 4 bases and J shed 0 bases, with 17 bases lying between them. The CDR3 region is CASSHSGGGLSYEQYF. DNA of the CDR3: TGCGCCAGCAGCCACTCGGGCGGGGGCCTCTCCTACGAGCAGTACTTC.

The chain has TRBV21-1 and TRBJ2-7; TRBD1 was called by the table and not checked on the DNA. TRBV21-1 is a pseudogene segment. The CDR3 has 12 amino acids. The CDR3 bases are TGTGCCAGCAGCACAGGGGGTATCGAGCAGTACTTC. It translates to CASSTGGIEQYF.

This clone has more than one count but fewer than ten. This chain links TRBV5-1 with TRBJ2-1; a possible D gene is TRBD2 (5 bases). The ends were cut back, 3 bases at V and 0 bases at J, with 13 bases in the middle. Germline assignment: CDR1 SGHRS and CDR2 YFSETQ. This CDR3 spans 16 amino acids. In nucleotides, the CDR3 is TGCGCCAGCAGCTCCAATCCGACTACCTCCTACAATGAGCAGTTCTTC. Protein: CASSSNPTTSYNEQFF.

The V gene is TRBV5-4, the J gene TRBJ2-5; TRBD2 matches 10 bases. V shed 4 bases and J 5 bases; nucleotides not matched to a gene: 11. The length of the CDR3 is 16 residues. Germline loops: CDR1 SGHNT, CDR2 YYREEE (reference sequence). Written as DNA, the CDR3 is TGTGCCAGCAGCCAAGATAAAAGCGGGGGGGCGGAGACCCAGTACTTC. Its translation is CASSQDKSGGAETQYF.

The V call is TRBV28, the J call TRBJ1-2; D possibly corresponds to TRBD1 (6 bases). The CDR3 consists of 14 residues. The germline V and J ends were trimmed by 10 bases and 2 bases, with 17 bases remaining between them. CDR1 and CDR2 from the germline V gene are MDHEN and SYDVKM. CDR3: CAISWGQGNYGYTF. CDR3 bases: TGTGCCATCTCCTGGGGCCAGGGGAACTATGGCTACACCTTC.